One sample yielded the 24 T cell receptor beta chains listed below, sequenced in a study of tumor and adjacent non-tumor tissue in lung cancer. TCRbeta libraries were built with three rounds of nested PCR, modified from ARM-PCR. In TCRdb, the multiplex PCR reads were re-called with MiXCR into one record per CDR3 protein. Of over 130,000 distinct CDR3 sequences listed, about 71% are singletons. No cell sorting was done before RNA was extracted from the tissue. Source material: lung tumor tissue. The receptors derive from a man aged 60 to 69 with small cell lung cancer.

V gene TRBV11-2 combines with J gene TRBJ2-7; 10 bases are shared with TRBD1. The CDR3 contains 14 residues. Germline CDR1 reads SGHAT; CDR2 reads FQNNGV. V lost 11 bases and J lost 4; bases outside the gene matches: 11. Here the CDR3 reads CACNIRQGAYEQYF. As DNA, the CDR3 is TGTGCCTGCAACATCAGACAGGGGGCTTACGAGCAGTACTTC. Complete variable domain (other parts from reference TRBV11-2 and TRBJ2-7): EAGVAQSPRYKIIEKRQSVAFWCNPISGHATLYWYQQILGQGPKLLIQFQNNGVVDDSQLPKDRFSAERLKGVDSTLKIQPAKLEDSAVYLCACNIRQGAYEQYFGPGTRLTVT.

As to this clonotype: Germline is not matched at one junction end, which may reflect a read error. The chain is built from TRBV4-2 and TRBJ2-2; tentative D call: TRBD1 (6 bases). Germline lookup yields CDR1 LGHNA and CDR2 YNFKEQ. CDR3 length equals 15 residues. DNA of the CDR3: TGTGCCAGCAGCCAACCTGATAGGGACACCTGGGAGCTGTTTTTT. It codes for CASSQPDRDTWELFF.

CDR3 DNA sequence: TGTGCCAGCAGCTTGGTTGGAGGGGGCTTCTACAATGAGCAGTTCTTC. It encodes CASSLVGGGFYNEQFF. The J gene is TRBJ2-1, the V gene TRBV5-8, with D possibly TRBD1 on 7 matching bases. Germline-derived CDR1 and CDR2 are SGHTS and YDEGEE. The CDR3 extends over 16 amino acids. V lost 0 bases and J 3 bases, leaving 13 bases between the germline ends. Supplemented by reference TRBV5-8 and TRBJ2-1, the full variable domain reads EAGVTQSPTHLIKTRGQQATLRCSPISGHTSVYWYQQALGLGLQFLLWYDEGEERNRGNFPPRFSGRQFPNYSSELNVNALELEDSALYLCASSLVGGGFYNEQFFGPGTRLTVL.

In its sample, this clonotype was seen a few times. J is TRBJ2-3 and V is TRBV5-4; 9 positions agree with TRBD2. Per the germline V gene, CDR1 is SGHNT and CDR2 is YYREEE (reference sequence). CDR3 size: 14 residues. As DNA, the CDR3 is TGTGCAATCGGACTAGCGAGCTCCACAGATACGCAGTATTTT. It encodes CAIGLASSTDTQYF.

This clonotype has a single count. CDR3 protein: CACSYEGQGAVKQYV. CDR3 DNA sequence: TGTGCCTGCAGTTACGAGGGACAGGGGGCGGTGAAGCAGTACGTC. The chain has TRBV6-2 or TRBV6-3 and TRBJ2-7, with 12 bases aligning to TRBD1. CDR1 and CDR2 (germline): MNHEY, SVGEGT. The CDR3 has 15 amino acids.

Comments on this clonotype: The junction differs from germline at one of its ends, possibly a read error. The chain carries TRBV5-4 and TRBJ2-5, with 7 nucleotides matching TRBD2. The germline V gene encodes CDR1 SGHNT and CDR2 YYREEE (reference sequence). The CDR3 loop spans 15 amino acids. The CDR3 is CASSLKQWAGEIQYF. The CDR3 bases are TGTGCCAGCAGCCTGAAACAGTGGGCGGGAGAGATCCAGTACTTC.

The CDR3 loop is CAISSTGLGYTF. CDR3 nucleotides: TGTGCCATCAGTTCTACAGGGCTCGGCTACACCTTC. The genes are TRBV10-3 and TRBJ1-2; perhaps TRBD1 as D (6 bases). The germline CDR1 and CDR2 sequences are ENHRY and SYGVKD. This CDR3 contains 12 residues. With 5 bases removed from V and 8 bases from J, the gap between germline ends came to 12 bases.

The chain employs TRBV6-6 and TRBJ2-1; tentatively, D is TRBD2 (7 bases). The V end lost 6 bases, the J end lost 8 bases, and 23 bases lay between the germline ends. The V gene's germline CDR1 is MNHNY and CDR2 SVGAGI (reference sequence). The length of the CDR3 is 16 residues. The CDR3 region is CASSRGARGRQYEQFF. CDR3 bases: TGTGCCAGCAGCCGGGGGGCTAGAGGGAGGCAGTATGAGCAGTTCTTC.

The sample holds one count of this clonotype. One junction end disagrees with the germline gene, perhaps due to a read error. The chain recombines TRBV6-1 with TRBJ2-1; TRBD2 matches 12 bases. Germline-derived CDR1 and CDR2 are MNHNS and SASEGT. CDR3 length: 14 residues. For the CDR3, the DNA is TGTGCCTGCAGTGACCCTAGCGGGAGGGTTGAGCAGTTCTTC. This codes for CACSDPSGRVEQFF.

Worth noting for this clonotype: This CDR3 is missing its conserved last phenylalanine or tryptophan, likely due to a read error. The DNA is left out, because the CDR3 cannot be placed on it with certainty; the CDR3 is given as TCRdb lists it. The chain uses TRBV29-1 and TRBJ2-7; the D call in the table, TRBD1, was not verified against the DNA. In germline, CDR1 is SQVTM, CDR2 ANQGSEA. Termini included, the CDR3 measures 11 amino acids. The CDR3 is CSAGEWDEQCS.

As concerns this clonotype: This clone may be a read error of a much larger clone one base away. The chain's CDR3 is CASRLTGDTEAFF. DNA for the CDR3: TGTGCCAGCCGCTTGACAGGGGACACTGAAGCTTTCTTT. The chain links TRBV4-2 to TRBJ1-1, with TRBD1 identical over 8 bases. This CDR3 comprises 13 residues. The germline V gene encodes CDR1 LGHNA and CDR2 YNFKEQ. Germline trimming cut 8 bases from V and 3 bases from J; bases unmatched to any gene: 5.

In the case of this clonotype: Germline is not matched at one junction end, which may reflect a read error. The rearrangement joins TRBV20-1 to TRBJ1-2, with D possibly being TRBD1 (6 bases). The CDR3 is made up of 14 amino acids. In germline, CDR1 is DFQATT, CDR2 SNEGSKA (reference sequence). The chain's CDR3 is CSAREDRVNYCYTF. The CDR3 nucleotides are TGCAGTGCTAGAGAGGACAGAGTGAACTATTGCTACACCTTC.

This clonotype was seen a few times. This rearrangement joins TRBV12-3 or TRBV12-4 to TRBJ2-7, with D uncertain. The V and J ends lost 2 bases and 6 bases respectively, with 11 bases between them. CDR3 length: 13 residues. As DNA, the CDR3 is TGTGCCAGCAGTTTATCTGCTATAGGCGAGCAGTACGTC. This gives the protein CASSLSAIGEQYV.

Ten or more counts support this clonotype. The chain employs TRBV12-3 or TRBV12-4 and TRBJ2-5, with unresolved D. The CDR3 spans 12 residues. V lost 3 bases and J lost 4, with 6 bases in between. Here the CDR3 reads CASSLSVETQYF. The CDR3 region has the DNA TGTGCCAGCAGTTTGTCCGTAGAGACCCAGTACTTC.

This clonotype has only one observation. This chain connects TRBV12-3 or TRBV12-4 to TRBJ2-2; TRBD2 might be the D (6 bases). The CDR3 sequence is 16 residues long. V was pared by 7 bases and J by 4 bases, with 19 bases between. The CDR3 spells CASTNGLTTITGELFF. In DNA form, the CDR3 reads TGTGCCAGCACCAACGGACTAACAACGATCACCGGGGAGCTGTTTTTT.

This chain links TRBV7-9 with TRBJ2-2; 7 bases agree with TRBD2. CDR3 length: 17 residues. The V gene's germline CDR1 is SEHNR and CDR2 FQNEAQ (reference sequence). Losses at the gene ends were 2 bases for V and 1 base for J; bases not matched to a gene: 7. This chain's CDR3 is CASSLYASGWNTGELFF. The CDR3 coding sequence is TGTGCCAGCAGCTTATACGCTAGCGGATGGAACACCGGGGAGCTGTTTTTT.

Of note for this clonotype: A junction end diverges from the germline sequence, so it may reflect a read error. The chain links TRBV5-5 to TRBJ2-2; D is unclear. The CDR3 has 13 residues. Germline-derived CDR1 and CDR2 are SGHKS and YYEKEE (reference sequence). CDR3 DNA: TGTGTCAGCAGCTTGTCCTTCACCGGGGAGCTGTTTTTT. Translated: CVSSLSFTGELFF.

The CDR3 reads CASSLSRDRAYGYTF. CDR3 nucleotides: TGTGCCAGCAGTTTGTCAAGGGACAGGGCTTATGGCTACACCTTC. The rearrangement links TRBV12-3 or TRBV12-4 to TRBJ1-2; 9 nucleotides line up with TRBD1. V shed 3 bases, J shed 5 bases, and the junction held 7 bases outside the gene matches. The CDR3 has 15 amino acids.

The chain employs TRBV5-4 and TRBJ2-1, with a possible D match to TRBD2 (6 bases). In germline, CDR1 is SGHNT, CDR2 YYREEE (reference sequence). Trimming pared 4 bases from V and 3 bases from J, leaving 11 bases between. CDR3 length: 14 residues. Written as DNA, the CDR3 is TGTGCCAGCAGCCGGGGGAAAAGCTACAATGAGCAGTTCTTC. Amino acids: CASSRGKSYNEQFF.

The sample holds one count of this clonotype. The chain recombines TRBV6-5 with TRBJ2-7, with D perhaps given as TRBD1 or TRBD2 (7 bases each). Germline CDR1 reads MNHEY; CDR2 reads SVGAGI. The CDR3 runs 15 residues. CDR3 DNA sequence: TGTGTCAGCAGGGGGGGCCTAGCGCCAGGCTACGACCAGTACGTC. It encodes CVSRGGLAPGYDQYV.

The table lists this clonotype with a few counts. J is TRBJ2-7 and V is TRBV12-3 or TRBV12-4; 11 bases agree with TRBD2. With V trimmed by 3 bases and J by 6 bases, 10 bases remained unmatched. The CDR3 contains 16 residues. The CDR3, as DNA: TGTGCCAGCAGTTTGGGTAGCGGGAGGGCTCGAAGCGAGCAGTACTTC. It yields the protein CASSLGSGRARSEQYF.

The CDR3, as DNA: TGTGCCAGCGGCGTAACCGGGAACCGAGAATACTTC. This translates into CASGVTGNREYF. The chain couples TRBV11-2 to TRBJ2-5; perhaps TRBD2 as D (5 bases). Germline V gene sequence: CDR1 SGHAT, CDR2 FQNNGV. This CDR3 has 12 amino acids. With 8 bases removed from V and 14 bases from J, the gap between germline ends came to 21 bases.

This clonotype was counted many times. CDR3: CASSLGLQETQYF. The CDR3 coding sequence is TGTGCCAGCAGCTTAGGTCTACAAGAGACCCAGTACTTC. The genes are TRBV5-6 and TRBJ2-5; D is unclear. The germline V and J ends were trimmed by 2 bases and 2 bases, with 7 bases remaining between them. The CDR3 loop spans 13 amino acids. Germline CDR1 and CDR2: SGHDT and YYEEEE.

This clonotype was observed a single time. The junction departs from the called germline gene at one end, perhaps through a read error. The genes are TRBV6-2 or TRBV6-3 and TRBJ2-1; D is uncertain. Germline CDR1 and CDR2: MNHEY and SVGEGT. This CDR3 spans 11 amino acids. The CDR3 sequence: CASRESNEQLF. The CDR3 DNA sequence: TGTGCCAGCAGGGAAAGCAATGAGCAGCTCTTC.